These 21 T cell receptor beta chains originate from one sample sequenced in a study of human T cells and chemical hapten exposure. Specified time point: pre-sensitization, week 0. Treatment indicated: therapeutic diphenylcyclopropenone sensitization with weekly scalp DPC. TCRdb recomputed calls from the RACE reads with MiXCR, one row per CDR3 protein. This sample has fewer than 350,000 distinct CDR3 sequences; approximately 7.5% occur once, and the top ten carry more than 0.95%. The material sequenced was whole blood, taken in connection with sensitization to the hapten diphenylcyclopropenone (DPC). All receptors derive from a man aged 18 to 30 with alopecia areata. Some clones in this sample may be carry-over from other donors' samples.

The chain carries TRBV18 and TRBJ1-2; D is uncertain. CDR1 and CDR2 from the germline V gene are KGHSH and LQKENI. The CDR3 covers 11 residues. Between the trimmed V and J ends, which lost 3 bases and 6 bases, there was a span of 5 bases. The CDR3 nucleotides read TGTGCCAGCTCACCCCGCGATGGCTACACCTTC. This translates into CASSPRDGYTF.

This rearrangement joins TRBV6-2 or TRBV6-3 to TRBJ1-6; D ambiguous. V was shortened by 6 bases and J by 7 bases, with 16 bases between the two germline ends. CDR1 and CDR2 (germline): MNHEY, SVGEGT. The length of the CDR3 is 15 residues. The CDR3 here is CASREQSVGNSPLHF. CDR3 coding DNA: TGTGCCAGCAGGGAGCAGTCGGTTGGGAATTCACCCCTCCACTTT.

This clonotype showed up many times. J is TRBJ1-5 and V is TRBV28, with TRBD1 identical over 7 bases. The V segment lost 4 bases and the J segment 3 bases; nucleotides outside the gene matches: 15. This CDR3 spans 18 amino acids. The germline V gene encodes CDR1 MDHEN and CDR2 SYDVKM. The CDR3 here is CASSSYSLSDRANQPQHF. DNA for the CDR3: TGTGCCAGCAGTTCCTATTCTTTATCCGACAGGGCCAATCAGCCCCAGCATTTT.

The sample holds a few counts of this clonotype. This rearrangement joins TRBV5-6 to TRBJ1-3; the match to TRBD1 covers 8 bases. V was pared by 6 bases and J by 4 bases, with 3 bases of the junction left unmatched. This CDR3 is built from 13 residues. Germline V CDR1 and CDR2: SGHDT, YYEEEE. CDR3 loop: CASNRQGGNTIYF. The CDR3 DNA is TGTGCCAGCAACCGACAGGGGGGAAACACCATATATTTT.

The chain is built from TRBV20-1 and TRBJ2-3; 10 bases fit TRBD2. The junction had 10 bases not matched to a gene; V was cut back by 6 bases and J by 4 bases. CDR1 and CDR2 from the germline V gene are DFQATT and SNEGSKA (reference sequence). This CDR3 is 15 amino acids long. CDR3 amino acids: CSADTGTSESDTQYF. The CDR3 DNA is TGCAGTGCCGATACCGGGACTAGCGAGTCAGATACGCAGTATTTT.

This clonotype was seen only a few times. The chain employs TRBV28 and TRBJ1-3, with 7 bases aligning to TRBD1. The germline CDR1 and CDR2 sequences are MDHEN and SYDVKM. The CDR3 runs 15 residues. The junction had 6 bases not matched to a gene; V was cut back by 6 bases and J by 1 base. The DNA for the CDR3 is TGTGCCAGCAGATACTTGACAGGGTCTGGAAACACCATATATTTT. It translates to CASRYLTGSGNTIYF.

In its sample, this clonotype was seen a few times. The chain employs TRBV21-1 and TRBJ2-7. TRBV21-1 is labeled a pseudogene. The CDR3 runs to 16 residues. CDR3 nucleotides: TGTGCCAGCAGCAAAGAAGTTTCTCGGCGGTGCTACGAGCAGTACGTC. It encodes CASSKEVSRRCYEQYV.

For this clonotype: This may be a read error: a much more frequent sequence differs by one nucleotide. The chain carries TRBV2 and TRBJ2-2, with D perhaps matching TRBD1 (6 bases). CDR3 length: 15 residues. Germline V gene lookup returns CDR1 SNHLY and CDR2 FYNNEI. The V gene lost 5 bases and the J gene lost 5 bases, with 15 bases spanning the gap. This CDR3 reads CASSLTGIKTGELFF. DNA for the CDR3: TGTGCCAGCAGTCTTACAGGGATAAAGACCGGGGAGCTGTTTTTT.

CDR3: CSVAGTGSSYEQYF. CDR3 DNA: TGCAGCGTCGCAGGGACAGGTAGCTCCTACGAGCAGTACTTC. The J gene is TRBJ2-7, the V gene TRBV29-1; 8 bases fit TRBD1. The CDR3 contains 14 residues. V trimming: 6 bases; J trimming: 0 bases; junction bases outside the gene matches: 7. Germline V gives CDR1 SQVTM, CDR2 ANQGSEA.

The chain is built from TRBV7-7 and TRBJ2-5, with TRBD1 matching over 9 bases. CDR3 length equals 15 residues. With V trimmed by 5 bases and J by 7 bases, 11 bases remained unmatched. The germline V gene has CDR1 SSHAT and CDR2 FNYEAQ (reference sequence). The CDR3 coding sequence is TGTGCCAGCAGCGCGGGACAGGGAGGTGGAGCGACCCAGTACTTC. Protein: CASSAGQGGGATQYF.

The V gene is TRBV29-1, the J gene TRBJ2-5, with a tentative D call TRBD2 (5 bases). The CDR3 is made up of 16 amino acids. The V and J ends lost 7 bases and 1 base respectively, with 22 bases between them. CDR1 is SQVTM, CDR2 ANQGSEA, per germline. The CDR3 spells CSGLRVRASAQETQYF. CDR3 coding DNA: TGCAGCGGCCTGCGGGTCCGGGCTTCCGCCCAAGAGACCCAGTACTTC.

V is TRBV6-2 or TRBV6-3 and J is TRBJ2-1, with TRBD2 identical over 8 bases. This CDR3 is built from 15 residues. The V gene's germline CDR1 is MNHEY and CDR2 SVGEGT. The trim removed 6 bases at V and 1 base at J, leaving 5 bases unmatched. CDR3 region: CASRYRGGSYNEQFF. CDR3 coding DNA: TGTGCCAGCAGATATCGCGGGGGGTCCTACAATGAGCAGTTCTTC.

The chain joins TRBV29-1 to TRBJ1-1; no clear D gene. Germline V lookup: CDR1 SQVTM, CDR2 ANQGSEA. The CDR3 consists of 17 residues. The ends were cut back, 5 bases at V and 2 bases at J, with 24 bases in the middle. In DNA, the CDR3 is TGCAGCGTTAAAGGACTTGAACAGAGACCCCGAAACACTGAAGCTTTCTTT. It translates to CSVKGLEQRPRNTEAFF.

The table lists this clonotype with a few counts. The chain recombines TRBV7-2 with TRBJ2-3; D may be TRBD1 (6 bases). The V end was cut by 3 bases, the J end by 0 bases, with 10 bases between. This CDR3 spans 15 amino acids. CDR1 is SGHTA and CDR2 is FQGNSA in the germline V gene. The CDR3 loop is CASSFDGGSTDTQYF. In DNA form, the CDR3 reads TGTGCCAGCAGCTTCGATGGGGGCAGCACAGATACGCAGTATTTT.

A few counts support this clonotype. This chain connects TRBV12-3 or TRBV12-4 to TRBJ1-2, with D hard to call. The V end was cut by 2 bases, the J end by 8 bases, with 18 bases between. The CDR3 length is 15 residues. The CDR3: CASSLMSLKPTGYTF. CDR3 nucleotide sequence: TGTGCCAGCAGTTTAATGTCGCTCAAACCCACCGGCTACACCTTC.

The V call is TRBV11-2, the J call TRBJ2-7, with a tentative D call TRBD1 (6 bases). This CDR3 comprises 14 residues. V was pared by 1 base and J by 7 bases, with 14 bases between. CDR1 SGHAT and CDR2 FQNNGV come from the germline V gene. The CDR3 sequence is CASSLVVVRGEQYV. CDR3 bases: TGTGCCAGCAGCTTAGTGGTAGTAAGGGGGGAGCAGTACGTC.

Only a few counts were recorded for this clonotype. V and J are TRBV20-1 and TRBJ1-3; D not resolved. Per germline, CDR1 DFQATT and CDR2 SNEGSKA (reference sequence). With 4 bases removed from V and 0 bases from J, the gap between germline ends came to 13 bases. The CDR3 sequence is 15 residues long. CDR3 residues: CSATPRTFSGNTIYF. CDR3 sequence (DNA): TGCAGTGCTACACCCAGGACTTTCTCTGGAAACACCATATATTTT.

The genes are TRBV28 and TRBJ1-6; 7 nucleotides agree with TRBD1. The CDR3 totals 14 residues. J gave up 10 bases and V 3 bases, and 6 bases lay outside the gene matches. Germline lookup yields CDR1 MDHEN and CDR2 SYDVKM. The CDR3 DNA reads TGTGCCAGCAGTTTCGGGACAGTAAACTCACCCCTCCACTTT. It encodes CASSFGTVNSPLHF.

J is TRBJ2-3 and V is TRBV19; D uncertain. V lost 7 bases to trimming and J lost 1 base, with 15 bases between them. The CDR3 consists of 15 residues. Germline lookup yields CDR1 LNHDA and CDR2 SQIVND (reference sequence). The DNA for the CDR3 is TGTGCCAGTACCCCGACCCCGTTGGGCACAGATACGCAGTATTTT. The encoded protein is CASTPTPLGTDTQYF. Full variable domain (outside the CDR3, taken from reference TRBV19 and TRBJ2-3): DGGITQSPKYLFRKEGQNVTLSCEQNLNHDAMYWYRQDPGQGLRLIYYSQIVNDFQKGDIAEGYSVSREKKESFPLTVTSAQKNPTAFYLCASTPTPLGTDTQYFGPGTRLTVL.

The V call is TRBV29-1, the J call TRBJ2-2, with 9 bases aligning to TRBD1. This CDR3 has 12 residues. The V gene's germline CDR1 is SQVTM and CDR2 ANQGSEA. CDR3 loop: CSADRGSGELFF. CDR3 bases: TGCAGTGCGGACAGGGGCAGCGGGGAGCTGTTTTTT.

The rearrangement uses TRBV5-6 and TRBJ2-7; the match to TRBD1 covers 9 bases. The CDR3 has 15 residues. Germline V CDR1 and CDR2: SGHDT, YYEEEE. V shed 2 bases, J shed 6 bases, and the junction held 9 bases outside the gene matches. This CDR3 is CASSLPDQGQGEQYV. The DNA of the CDR3 is TGTGCCAGCAGCTTACCGGACCAGGGACAGGGCGAGCAGTACGTC.